This paragraph reports one T cell receptor beta chain. The antigen remains unidentified. An end of the junction does not agree with germline; a read error may underlie this. The sample belongs to a study of tumor-infiltrating lymphocytes in primary liver carcinoma. For the study at large: Aged between 30 and 69 years, the patients were men and women.

Co-extraction yielded RNA and DNA from 20-30 mg of unsorted bulk tissue. Patients had chronic HBV infection and were treatment-naive. The germline CDR1 and CDR2 sequences are MDHEN and SYDVKM. The CDR3 sequence is 14 residues long. Study-level findings and limits: Lesser overlap characterized tumor-adjacent and tumor-blood pairs relative to tumor region pairs.

cDNA specific to TCR beta was made from about 550 ng of total RNA, with a constant-region primer employed for priming. Libraries of TCR beta came from three nested multiplex PCR rounds with slightly modified ARM-PCR. Amplification in the first two PCR rounds was performed using TRBV1-TRBV30 forward primers and a C-beta reverse primer for approximately 10 cycles each. TCRdb re-derived calls from the multiplex PCR reads in MiXCR, one entry per CDR3 protein. The table shows tens of thousands of distinct CDR3 sequences, with 65% to 85% occurring only once. This TCR came from a middle-aged man with primary liver carcinoma and hepatitis B virus infection. Sequencing was done on a sample of liver tumor tissue from sampling region 5. The sample's subset: tumor region T5, tumor centre. The gene calls are TRBV28 and TRBJ1-6; no firm D call. CDR3 nucleotides: TGTCCCAGCAGTTTAGCCGGGTTAAATTCACCGCTCCACTTT. Translated: CPSSLAGLNSPLHF. Full variable domain (rest looked up from reference TRBV28 and TRBJ1-6): DVKVTQSSRYLVKRTGEKVFLECVQDMDHENMFWYRQDPGLGLRLIYFSYDVKMKEKGDIPEGYSVSREKKERFSLILESASTNQTSMYLCPSSLAGLNSPLHFGNGTRLTVT.